The present TCR beta chain was sequenced within a study of beta chain features in type 1 diabetes. The V end lost 4 bases, the J end lost 5 bases, and 11 bases lay between the germline ends. Germline lookup yields CDR1 GTSNPN and CDR2 SVGIG (reference sequence). The length of the CDR3 is 12 residues. Overall study findings and caveats: Type 1 diabetes patients had moderately but significantly shorter TCRB CDR3s in all four CD4+ subsets.

With respect to this clone: Its target is unknown.

TCRB transcripts that were expressed got sequenced, as all of the isolated RNA had been reverse transcribed. Generated by immunoSEQ multiplex PCR, the TCRdb table keeps only in-frame clones and is missing some. The sample lists under 300,000 clones; 11% to 15% were seen once. What was sequenced was naive CD4+ T cells from blood. This receptor was obtained from a man aged 30-40 years with type 1 diabetes. The rearrangement uses TRBV30 and TRBJ2-5; D is possibly TRBD2 (5 bases). The CDR3: CAWNSGGETQYF. Here the CDR3 DNA reads TGTGCCTGGAATAGTGGCGGGGAGACCCAGTACTTC.